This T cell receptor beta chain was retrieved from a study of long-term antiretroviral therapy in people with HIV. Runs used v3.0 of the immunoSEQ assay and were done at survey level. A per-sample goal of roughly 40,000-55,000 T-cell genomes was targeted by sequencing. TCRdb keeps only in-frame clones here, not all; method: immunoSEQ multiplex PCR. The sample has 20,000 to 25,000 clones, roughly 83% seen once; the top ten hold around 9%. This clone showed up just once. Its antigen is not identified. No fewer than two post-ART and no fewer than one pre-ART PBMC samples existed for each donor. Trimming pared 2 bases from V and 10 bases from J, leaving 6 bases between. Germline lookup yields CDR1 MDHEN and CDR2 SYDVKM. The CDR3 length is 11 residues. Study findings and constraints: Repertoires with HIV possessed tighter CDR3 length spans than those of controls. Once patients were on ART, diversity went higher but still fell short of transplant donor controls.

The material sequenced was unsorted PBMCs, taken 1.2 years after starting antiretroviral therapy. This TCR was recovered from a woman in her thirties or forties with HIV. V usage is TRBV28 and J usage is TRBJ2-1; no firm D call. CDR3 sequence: CASSLANEQFF. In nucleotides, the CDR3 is TGTGCCAGCAGTTTAGCAAACGAGCAGTTCTTC.